The source of this T cell receptor beta chain is a study of T cell responses to AZD1222 COVID-19 vaccine. Overall study: Investigators merged groups given second doses at roughly 4 or roughly 12 weeks.

The V gene's germline CDR1 is SGHDN and CDR2 FVKESK. There are 16 residues in the CDR3. The J segment lost 4 bases and the V segment lost 3 bases, leaving 11 bases of the junction unmatched. Sequenced by immunoSEQ multiplex PCR; TCRdb stores in-frame clones only, minus some. The sample shows 95,000 to 110,000 clones, 70% to 90% of them seen only once. About this clone: The antigen remains unidentified.

Findings of the study overall: Only five or six AZD1222 recipients were seropositive at baseline. Repertoire collection took place solely once the T cell response had peaked.

This specimen was peripheral blood, taken on day 0 of AZD1222 vaccination. This TCR derives from an adult in good health. This rearrangement joins TRBV14 to TRBJ1-2, with 7 nucleotides matching TRBD1. The CDR3 bases are TGTGCCAGCAGCCAGGGATTGACAGGGTTCGGCTATGGCTACACCTTC. This gives the protein CASSQGLTGFGYGYTF.